This T cell receptor (beta chain) derives from a study of blood T cell repertoires in COVID-19. This study enrolled people aged about 18 to 100 from 24 US geographic areas. Trimming cost V 4 bases and J 6 bases; bases outside gene matches: 2. The CDR3 consists of 13 residues. CDR1 is SEHNR and CDR2 is FQNEAQ in the germline V gene (reference sequence). Here immunoSEQ multiplex PCR was the method, and the copy in TCRdb shows in-frame clones only, minus some. The sample has roughly 400,000 clones, just over 90% seen once; the top ten hold roughly 0.86%. This TCR came from a woman in her thirties or forties who had been exposed to COVID-19. The gene calls are TRBV7-9 and TRBJ2-1; 8 bases fit TRBD1. The sample comprised PBMCs or T cells enriched from blood (not recorded which). The CDR3 is CASSSGGLNEQFF. CDR3 DNA sequence: TGTGCCAGCAGCTCAGGGGGCCTCAATGAGCAGTTCTTC.